Given below is one T cell receptor beta chain in context. Trimming pared 1 base from V and 3 bases from J, leaving 10 bases between. The CDR3 sequence is 15 residues long. Germline lookup yields CDR1 KGHSY and CDR2 FQNENV. Libraries were prepared by immunoSEQ multiplex PCR; TCRdb keeps only in-frame clonotypes and omits some of them. The sample includes 40,000 or so clones, roughly nine tenths seen only once; the top ten take about 0.4%. This specimen belongs to a study of blood T cell repertoires in COVID-19. The specimen sequenced was peripheral blood. This clonotype was obtained from a human donor in a cohort sampled during active COVID-19. V gene TRBV16 combines with J gene TRBJ1-3; a weak D match, TRBD1 (5 bases). CDR3 sequence: CASSQLGELGNTIYF. The CDR3 DNA sequence: TGTGCCAGCAGCCAATTAGGGGAACTTGGAAACACCATATATTTT.